Below are 24 T cell receptor beta chains sequenced from a single sample in a study of blood T cell repertoires in COVID-19 (dated by TCRdb to about 2020). Library preparation was by the immunoSEQ multiplex PCR assay. Imported from immuneACCESS, the table was reduced by TCRdb to in-frame sequences with V and J called. These copies leave out some clones; in studies compared against another copy, an unresolved V gene accounts for under half, and the cause of the remainder is not known. Recorded for this sample are around 140,000 clones; 80% to 90% of them occurred a single time. Jointly, the top ten make up roughly 1.6% of the sample. Source material: peripheral blood. The receptors here all came from a woman in her forties or fifties with acute or convalescent COVID-19.

Here the CDR3 DNA reads TGTGCCAGCAGTCCTAGACAGGGAACCTCCTACGAGCAGTACTTC. The encoded protein is CASSPRQGTSYEQYF. The chain recombines TRBV27 with TRBJ2-7; 7 positions match TRBD1. This CDR3 comprises 15 residues. In germline, CDR1 is MNHEY, CDR2 SMNVEV (reference sequence). With V trimmed by 5 bases and J by 0 bases, 7 bases remained unmatched.

The chain links TRBV24-1 to TRBJ1-5; TRBD1 might be the D (6 bases). From germline, CDR1 is KGHDR and CDR2 SFDVKD. Between the trimmed V and J ends, which lost 8 bases and 7 bases, there was a span of 20 bases. CDR3 length: 15 residues. The CDR3 protein is CATKTQGPQGQPQHF. The CDR3 region has the DNA TGTGCCACCAAAACCCAGGGCCCTCAGGGGCAGCCCCAGCATTTT.

This chain connects TRBV6-2 or TRBV6-3 to TRBJ2-3; TRBD1 might be the D (6 bases). This CDR3 has 14 residues. The ends were cut back, 5 bases at V and 5 bases at J, with 14 bases in the middle. Germline V gene sequence: CDR1 MNHEY, CDR2 SVGEGT. CDR3 residues: CASSPGTSIDTQYF. The CDR3 DNA follows: TGTGCCAGCAGTCCCGGGACATCGATAGATACGCAGTATTTT.

The chain couples TRBV12-3 or TRBV12-4 to TRBJ2-1; 7 bases line up with TRBD2. J was trimmed by 3 bases and V by 8 bases; bases with no gene match: 4. The CDR3 runs 13 residues. In DNA, the CDR3 is TGTGCCAGCCGCGGGGGATACTACAATGAGCAGTTCTTC. Protein sequence: CASRGGYYNEQFF.

The chain links TRBV6-5 to TRBJ1-5, with 8 bases identical to TRBD1. Germline trimming cut 8 bases from V and 3 bases from J; bases unmatched to any gene: 9. The CDR3 length is 15 residues. Germline V gene data show CDR1 as MNHEY and CDR2 as SVGAGI. CDR3 residues: CASLQGVQSNQPQHF. For the CDR3, the DNA is TGTGCCAGCTTACAGGGGGTTCAATCCAATCAGCCCCAGCATTTT.

V gene TRBV7-9 combines with J gene TRBJ2-1; 13 bases agree with TRBD2. This CDR3 region has 18 residues. V lost 5 bases to trimming and J lost 0 bases; unmatched junction nucleotides: 7. The germline gives CDR1 SEHNR, CDR2 FQNEAQ (reference sequence). The CDR3 reads CASSRPTSGRNSYNEQFF. The DNA for the CDR3 is TGTGCCAGCAGCCGACCGACTAGCGGGAGGAACTCCTACAATGAGCAGTTCTTC.

The gene calls are TRBV20-1 and TRBJ2-2; 9 bases match TRBD2. The CDR3 contains 15 residues. V gave up 3 bases and J gave up 9 bases; unmatched junction bases: 11. Germline lookup yields CDR1 DFQATT and CDR2 SNEGSKA (reference sequence). The CDR3 sequence is CSASGREGKFRELFF. DNA for the CDR3: TGCAGTGCTAGTGGGCGGGAGGGCAAGTTCAGGGAGCTGTTTTTT.

The V and J genes are TRBV5-6 and TRBJ1-1; 8 bases line up with TRBD1. CDR1 and CDR2 from the germline V gene are SGHDT and YYEEEE. V lost 6 bases and J lost 3; bases outside the gene matches: 7. The CDR3 loop spans 14 amino acids. CDR3 bases: TGTGCCAGCAACACCATGACAGGGGACACTGAAGCTTTCTTT. Protein sequence: CASNTMTGDTEAFF.

Sample share makes this clone medium-sized. The identical CDR3 is also encoded by other nucleotide sequences in the sample. The J gene is TRBJ2-3, the V gene TRBV4-1, with D hard to call. Germline CDR1 MGHRA, CDR2 YSYEKL. Trimming took 0 bases from V and 2 from J, leaving 6 bases between them. The CDR3 has 14 residues. In DNA, the CDR3 is TGCGCCAGCAGCCAAGATACTAACACAGATACGCAGTATTTT. Its translation is CASSQDTNTDTQYF.

The J gene is TRBJ2-7, the V gene TRBV6-5, with 9 bases matching TRBD1. Trimming cost V 2 bases and J 4 bases; bases outside gene matches: 6. CDR1 and CDR2 from the germline V gene are MNHEY and SVGAGI. This CDR3 region has 15 residues. The CDR3 DNA follows: TGTGCCAGCAGTTACACCGGGACAGGGACTTACGAGCAGTACTTC. Translation gives CASSYTGTGTYEQYF.

V usage is TRBV29-1 and J usage is TRBJ2-2, with a weak D call TRBD1 (6 bases). In germline, CDR1 is SQVTM, CDR2 ANQGSEA. This CDR3 is built from 14 residues. Trimming cost V 7 bases and J 0 bases, with 12 bases left between them. The CDR3, as DNA: TGCAGCGCTTGGGACAAATCGAACACCGGGGAGCTGTTTTTT. This sequence encodes CSAWDKSNTGELFF.

V gene TRBV5-1 combines with J gene TRBJ1-4; D remains unclear. Trimming cost V 4 bases and J 0 bases, with 10 bases left between them. The length of the CDR3 is 15 residues. Germline loops: CDR1 SGHRS, CDR2 YFSETQ. CDR3 coding DNA: TGCGCCAGCAGCGCCGGGAGTGCAACTAATGAAAAACTGTTTTTT. It encodes CASSAGSATNEKLFF.

The chain employs TRBV27 and TRBJ1-6; TRBD1 aligns across 9 bases. J gave up 9 bases and V 2 bases, and 14 bases lay outside the gene matches. This CDR3 is 18 amino acids long. Germline CDR1 is MNHEY and CDR2 is SMNVEV (reference sequence). The CDR3 sequence: CASSLNFGGQGLRSPLHF. In nucleotides, the CDR3 is TGTGCCAGCAGTTTAAATTTCGGGGGACAGGGACTACGTTCACCCCTCCACTTT.

This chain joins TRBV4-1 and TRBJ1-4, with D tentatively TRBD1 (5 bases). CDR1 is MGHRA, CDR2 YSYEKL, per germline. The CDR3 length is 17 residues. V lost 1 base and J lost 4, with 16 bases in between. This CDR3 is CASSQVKPGLLNEKLFF. Written as DNA, the CDR3 is TGCGCCAGCAGCCAAGTTAAACCGGGACTCCTTAATGAAAAACTGTTTTTT.

The rearrangement uses TRBV5-6 and TRBJ1-2, with TRBD1 as a possible D gene (5 bases). The CDR3 has 13 amino acids. Germline CDR1 is SGHDT and CDR2 is YYEEEE. V was trimmed by 0 bases and J by 8 bases, leaving 11 bases between them. CDR3 protein: CASSLGVQEGYTF. The CDR3 bases are TGTGCCAGCAGCTTGGGGGTACAGGAGGGCTACACCTTC.

The CDR3 loop reads CASSQLNEQFF. The DNA of the CDR3 is TGTGCCAGCAGCCAACTCAATGAGCAGTTCTTC. This sequence joins TRBV3-1 (or the pseudogene TRBV3-2) and TRBJ2-1; D gene uncertain. The CDR3 loop spans 11 amino acids. Trimming shortened V by 2 bases and J by 6 bases, and 2 bases separated the two germline ends. The germline CDR1 and CDR2 sequences are LGHDT and YNNKEL (reference sequence).

The chain links TRBV6-5 to TRBJ2-7; 12 bases fit TRBD2. This CDR3 has 16 residues. V shed 3 bases and J 2 bases; nucleotides not matched to a gene: 5. The germline gives CDR1 MNHEY, CDR2 SVGAGI. Here the CDR3 reads CASSYALAGGAYEQYF. The CDR3 DNA reads as TGTGCCAGCAGTTATGCCCTAGCGGGAGGGGCCTACGAGCAGTACTTC.

The chain employs TRBV4-1 and TRBJ1-5; 11 bases are shared with TRBD1. The CDR3 is 19 amino acids. CDR1 is MGHRA and CDR2 is YSYEKL in the germline V gene. Unmatched junction bases numbered 15, after V lost 3 bases and J lost 5 bases. In DNA form, the CDR3 reads TGCGCCAGCAGCCATCCGGGACAGGGGGGTTTGGTGGGGTATCAGCCCCAGCATTTT. Protein product: CASSHPGQGGLVGYQPQHF.

The J gene is TRBJ2-1, the V gene TRBV18; D perhaps matches TRBD1 (6 bases). Per the germline V gene, CDR1 is KGHSH and CDR2 is LQKENI. This CDR3 contains 14 residues. The germline V and J ends were trimmed by 2 bases and 6 bases, with 11 bases remaining between them. CDR3 sequence (DNA): TGTGCCAGCTCACCAACTACAGGGACCAATGAGCAGTTCTTC. This codes for CASSPTTGTNEQFF.

This clone was recorded only once. This chain connects TRBV11-2 to TRBJ1-2; no definite D call. CDR3 length: 14 amino acids. V was clipped by 1 base and J by 7 bases, with 13 bases between them. Per the germline V gene, CDR1 is SGHAT and CDR2 is FQNNGV. The CDR3: CASSLVSIYSGYTF. The CDR3, as DNA: TGTGCCAGCAGCTTAGTGTCAATCTACTCTGGCTACACCTTC.

This chain uses TRBV13 with TRBJ2-3; tentative D call: TRBD2 (5 bases). This CDR3 has 15 amino acids. CDR1 PRHDT and CDR2 FYEKMQ come from the germline V gene (reference sequence). Trimming cost V 1 base and J 3 bases, with 11 bases left between them. CDR3 amino acids: CASSLEGGRTDTQYF. CDR3 sequence (DNA): TGTGCCAGCAGCTTAGAAGGTGGGAGAACAGATACGCAGTATTTT.

The chain couples TRBV20-1 to TRBJ1-1; TRBD1 is a possible D gene (6 bases). CDR3 length: 11 residues. Trimming removed 3 bases at V and 10 bases at J, with 12 bases between. Germline V CDR1 and CDR2: DFQATT, SNEGSKA (reference sequence). The CDR3 nucleotides are TGCAGTGCTAGCCCCGACAGGTTAGCTTTCTTT. Its protein is CSASPDRLAFF.

The rearrangement links TRBV19 to TRBJ1-2; no reliable D call. Looked up from germline, CDR1 is LNHDA and CDR2 is SQIVND (reference sequence). The CDR3 has 16 residues. V shed 4 bases and J shed 7 bases, with 22 bases lying between them. DNA for the CDR3: TGTGCCAGTAGTAAGGTCGGAGTCCCTCCAAACCTTGGCTACACCTTC. Protein product: CASSKVGVPPNLGYTF.

V usage is TRBV10-3 and J usage is TRBJ2-2; 7 bases line up with TRBD2. Germline values: CDR1 ENHRY, CDR2 SYGVKD. This CDR3 comprises 15 residues. With V trimmed by 2 bases and J by 3 bases, 3 bases remained unmatched. CDR3 protein: CAISEGAGDTGELFF. CDR3 sequence (DNA): TGTGCCATCAGTGAGGGGGCGGGGGACACCGGGGAGCTGTTTTTT.